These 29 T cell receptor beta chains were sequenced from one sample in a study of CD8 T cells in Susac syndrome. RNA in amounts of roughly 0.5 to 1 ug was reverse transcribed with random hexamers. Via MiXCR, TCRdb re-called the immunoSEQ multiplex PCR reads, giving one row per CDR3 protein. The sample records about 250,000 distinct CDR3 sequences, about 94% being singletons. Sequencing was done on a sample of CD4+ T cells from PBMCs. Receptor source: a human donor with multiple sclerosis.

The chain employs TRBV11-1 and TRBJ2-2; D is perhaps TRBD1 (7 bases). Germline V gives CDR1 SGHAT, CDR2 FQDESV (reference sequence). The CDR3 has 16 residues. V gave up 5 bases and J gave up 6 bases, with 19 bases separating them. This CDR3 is CASSPGAQGIPGELFF. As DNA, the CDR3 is TGTGCCAGCAGCCCGGGGGCACAGGGGATTCCCGGGGAGCTGTTTTTT.

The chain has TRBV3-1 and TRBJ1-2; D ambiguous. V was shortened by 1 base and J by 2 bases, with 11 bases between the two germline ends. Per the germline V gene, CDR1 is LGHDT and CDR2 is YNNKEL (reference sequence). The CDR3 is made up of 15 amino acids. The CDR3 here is CASSQGFGSNYGYTF. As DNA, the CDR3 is TGTGCCAGCAGCCAAGGATTCGGATCAAACTATGGCTACACCTTC.

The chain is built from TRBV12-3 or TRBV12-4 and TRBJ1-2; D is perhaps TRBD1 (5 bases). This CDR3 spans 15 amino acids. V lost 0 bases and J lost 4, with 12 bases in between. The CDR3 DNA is TGTGCCAGCAGTTTAGCCGCAGGGATTTCCTATGGCTACACCTTC. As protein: CASSLAAGISYGYTF.

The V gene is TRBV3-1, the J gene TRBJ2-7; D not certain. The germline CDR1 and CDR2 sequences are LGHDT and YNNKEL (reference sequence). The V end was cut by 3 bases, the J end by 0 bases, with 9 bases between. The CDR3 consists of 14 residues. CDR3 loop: CASSHGTRSYEQYF. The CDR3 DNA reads TGTGCCAGCAGCCACGGCACCCGCTCCTACGAGCAGTACTTC.

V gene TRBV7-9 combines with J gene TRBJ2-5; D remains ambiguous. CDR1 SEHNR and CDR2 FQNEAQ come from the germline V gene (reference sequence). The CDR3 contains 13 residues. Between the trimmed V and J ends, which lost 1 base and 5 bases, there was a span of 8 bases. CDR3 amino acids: CASSLEFSETQYF. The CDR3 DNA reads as TGTGCCAGCAGCTTAGAATTTAGTGAGACCCAGTACTTC.

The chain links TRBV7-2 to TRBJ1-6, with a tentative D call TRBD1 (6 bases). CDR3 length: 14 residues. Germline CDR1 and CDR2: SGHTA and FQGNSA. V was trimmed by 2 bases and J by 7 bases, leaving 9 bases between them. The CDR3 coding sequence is TGTGCCAGCAGCTTAATCGGGGGCAATTCACCCCTCCACTTT. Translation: CASSLIGGNSPLHF.

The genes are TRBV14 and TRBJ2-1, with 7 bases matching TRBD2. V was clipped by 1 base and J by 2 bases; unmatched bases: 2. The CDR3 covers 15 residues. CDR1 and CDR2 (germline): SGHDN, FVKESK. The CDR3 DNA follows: TGTGCCAGCAGCCAAGTGGGGAGGGCCTACAATGAGCAGTTCTTC. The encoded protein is CASSQVGRAYNEQFF.

CDR3 amino acids: CASSLEDSSGELFF. The CDR3, as DNA: TGTGCCAGCAGCCTCGAGGACAGTTCCGGGGAGCTGTTTTTT. J is TRBJ2-2 and V is TRBV2, with D tentatively TRBD1 (6 bases). This CDR3 is built from 14 residues. The germline V and J ends were trimmed by 6 bases and 6 bases, with 14 bases remaining between them. Germline CDR1 and CDR2: SNHLY and FYNNEI.

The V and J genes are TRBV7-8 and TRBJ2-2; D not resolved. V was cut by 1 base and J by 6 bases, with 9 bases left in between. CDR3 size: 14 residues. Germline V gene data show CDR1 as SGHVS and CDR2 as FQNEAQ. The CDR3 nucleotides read TGTGCCAGCAGCTTAGTACGAATCGCCGGGGAGCTGTTTTTT. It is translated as CASSLVRIAGELFF. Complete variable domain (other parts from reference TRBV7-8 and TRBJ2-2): GAGVSQSPRYKVAKRGQDVALRCDPISGHVSLFWYQQALGQGPEFLTYFQNEAQLDKSGLPSDRFFAERPEGSVSTLKIQRTQQEDSAVYLCASSLVRIAGELFFGEGSRLTVL.

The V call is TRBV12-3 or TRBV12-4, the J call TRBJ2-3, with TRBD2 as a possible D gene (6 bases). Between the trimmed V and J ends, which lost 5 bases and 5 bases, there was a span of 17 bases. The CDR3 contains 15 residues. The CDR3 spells CASSLKTRGIDTQYF. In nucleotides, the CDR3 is TGTGCCAGCAGTCTGAAGACTAGAGGGATAGATACGCAGTATTTT.

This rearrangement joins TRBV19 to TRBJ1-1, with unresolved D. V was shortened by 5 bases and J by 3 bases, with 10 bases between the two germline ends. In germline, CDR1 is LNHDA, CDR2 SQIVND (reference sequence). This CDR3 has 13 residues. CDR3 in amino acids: CASSRSRDTEAFF. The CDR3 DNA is TGTGCCAGTAGTCGGAGCAGAGACACTGAAGCTTTCTTT. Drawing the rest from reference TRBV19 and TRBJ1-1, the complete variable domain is DGGITQSPKYLFRKEGQNVTLSCEQNLNHDAMYWYRQDPGQGLRLIYYSQIVNDFQKGDIAEGYSVSREKKESFPLTVTSAQKNPTAFYLCASSRSRDTEAFFGQGTRLTVV.

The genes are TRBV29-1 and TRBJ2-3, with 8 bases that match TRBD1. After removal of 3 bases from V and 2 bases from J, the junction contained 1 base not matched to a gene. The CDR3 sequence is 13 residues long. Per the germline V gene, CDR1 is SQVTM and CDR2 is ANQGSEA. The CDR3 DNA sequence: TGCAGCGTTGAGGACAGGGACACAGATACGCAGTATTTT. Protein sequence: CSVEDRDTDTQYF.

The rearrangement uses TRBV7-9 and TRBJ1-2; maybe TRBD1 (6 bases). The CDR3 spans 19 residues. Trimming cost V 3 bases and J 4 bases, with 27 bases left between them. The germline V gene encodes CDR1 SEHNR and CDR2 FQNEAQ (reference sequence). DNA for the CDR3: TGTGCCAGCAGCTTTCTGACAGGATCATCTTCCGTGGGGTCCTATGGCTACACCTTC. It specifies CASSFLTGSSSVGSYGYTF.

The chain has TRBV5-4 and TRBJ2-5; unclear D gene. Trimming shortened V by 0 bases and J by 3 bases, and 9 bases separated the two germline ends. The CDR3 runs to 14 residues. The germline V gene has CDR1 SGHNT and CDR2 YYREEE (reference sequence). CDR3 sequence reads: CASSLAAVEETQYF. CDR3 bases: TGTGCCAGCAGCTTGGCCGCAGTAGAAGAGACCCAGTACTTC.

The CDR3 is CASSWTSGIYEQYF. Written as DNA, the CDR3 is TGCGCCAGCAGCTGGACTAGCGGGATCTACGAGCAGTACTTC. The rearrangement links TRBV5-1 to TRBJ2-7; 12 nucleotides align to TRBD2. The germline V gene encodes CDR1 SGHRS and CDR2 YFSETQ. With 3 bases clipped from V and 3 bases from J, the junction kept 1 base outside the gene matches. The CDR3 sequence is 14 residues long.

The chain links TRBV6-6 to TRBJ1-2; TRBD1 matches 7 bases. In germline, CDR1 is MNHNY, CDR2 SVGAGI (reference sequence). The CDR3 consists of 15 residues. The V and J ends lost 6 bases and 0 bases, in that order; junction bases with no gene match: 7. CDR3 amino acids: CASRPGTESNYGYTF. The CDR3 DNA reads TGTGCCAGCAGGCCAGGGACAGAATCTAACTATGGCTACACCTTC.

The CDR3 reads CASSQDRTGFEQYF. The CDR3 bases are TGTGCCAGCAGCCAAGATCGGACAGGCTTCGAGCAGTACTTC. The V and J genes are TRBV14 and TRBJ2-7, with 7 bases aligning to TRBD1. This CDR3 has 14 residues. V dropped 0 bases and J dropped 6; count of bases not matched to a gene: 5. Germline loops: CDR1 SGHDN, CDR2 FVKESK.

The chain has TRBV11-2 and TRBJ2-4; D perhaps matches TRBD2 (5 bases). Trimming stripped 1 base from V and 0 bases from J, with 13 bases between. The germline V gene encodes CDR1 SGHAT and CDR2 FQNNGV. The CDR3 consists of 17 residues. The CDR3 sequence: CASSLVGSALAKNIQYF. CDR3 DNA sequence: TGTGCCAGCAGCTTAGTGGGTAGCGCACTAGCCAAAAACATTCAGTACTTC.

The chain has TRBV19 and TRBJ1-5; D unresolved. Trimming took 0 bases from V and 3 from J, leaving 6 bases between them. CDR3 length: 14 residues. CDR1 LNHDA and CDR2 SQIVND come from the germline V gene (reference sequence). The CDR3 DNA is TGTGCCAGTAGTATAGAGAGGGACAATCAGCCCCAGCATTTT. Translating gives CASSIERDNQPQHF.

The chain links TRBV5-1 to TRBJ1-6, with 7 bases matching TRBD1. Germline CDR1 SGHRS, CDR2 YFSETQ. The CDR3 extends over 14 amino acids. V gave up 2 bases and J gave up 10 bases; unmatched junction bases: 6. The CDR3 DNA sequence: TGCGCCAGCAGCTTCACCCGACAGGGCTCACCCCTCCACTTT. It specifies CASSFTRQGSPLHF.

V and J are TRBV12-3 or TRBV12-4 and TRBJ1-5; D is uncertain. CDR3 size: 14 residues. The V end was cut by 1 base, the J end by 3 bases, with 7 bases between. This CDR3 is CASSLGALNQPQHF. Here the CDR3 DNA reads TGTGCCAGCAGTTTAGGGGCCCTCAATCAGCCCCAGCATTTT.

The CDR3 nucleotides read TGCGCCAGCAGCCAAGTGGGGACGCCCTATGGCTACACCTTC. Protein sequence: CASSQVGTPYGYTF. The chain employs TRBV4-1 and TRBJ1-2, with D maybe TRBD1 (5 bases). The V gene lost 1 base and the J gene lost 4 bases, with 10 bases spanning the gap. CDR3 length: 14 amino acids. Germline CDR1 reads MGHRA; CDR2 reads YSYEKL.

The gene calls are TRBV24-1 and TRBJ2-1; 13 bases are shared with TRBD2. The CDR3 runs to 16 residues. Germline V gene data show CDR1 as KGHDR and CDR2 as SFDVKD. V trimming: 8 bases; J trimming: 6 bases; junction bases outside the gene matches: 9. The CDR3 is CATTGRTSGRSNEQFF. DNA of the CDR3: TGTGCCACCACCGGCCGGACTAGCGGGAGATCCAATGAGCAGTTCTTC.

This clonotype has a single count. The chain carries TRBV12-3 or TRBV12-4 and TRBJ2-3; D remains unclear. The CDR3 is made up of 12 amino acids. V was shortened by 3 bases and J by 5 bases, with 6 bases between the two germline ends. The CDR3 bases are TGTGCCAGCAGTTTCGCGATAGATACGCAGTATTTT. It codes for CASSFAIDTQYF.

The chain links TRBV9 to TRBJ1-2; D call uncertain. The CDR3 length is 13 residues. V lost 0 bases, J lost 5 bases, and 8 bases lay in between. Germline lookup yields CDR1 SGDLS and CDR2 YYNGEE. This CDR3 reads CASSVVGRYGYTF. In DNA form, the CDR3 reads TGTGCCAGCAGCGTAGTGGGGAGGTATGGCTACACCTTC. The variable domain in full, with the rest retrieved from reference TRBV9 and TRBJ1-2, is DSGVTQTPKHLITATGQRVTLRCSPRSGDLSVYWYQQSLDQGLQFLIQYYNGEERAKGNILERFSAQQFPDLHSELNLSSLELGDSALYFCASSVVGRYGYTFGSGTRLTVV.

CDR3 sequence: CASSPSATSTDTQYF. In DNA, the CDR3 is TGTGCCAGCAGCCCTTCAGCGACTAGCACAGATACGCAGTATTTT. V usage is TRBV7-9 and J usage is TRBJ2-3; unclear D gene. Deletions cut 5 bases from V and 0 bases from J, with 12 bases between. This CDR3 has 15 amino acids. From germline, CDR1 is SEHNR and CDR2 FQNEAQ (reference sequence).

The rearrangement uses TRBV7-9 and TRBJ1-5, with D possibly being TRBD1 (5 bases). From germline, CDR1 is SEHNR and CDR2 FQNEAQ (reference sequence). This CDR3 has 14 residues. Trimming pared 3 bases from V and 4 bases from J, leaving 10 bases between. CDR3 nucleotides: TGTGCCAGCAGCTTGGGGCAGGATAATCAGCCCCAGCATTTT. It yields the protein CASSLGQDNQPQHF.

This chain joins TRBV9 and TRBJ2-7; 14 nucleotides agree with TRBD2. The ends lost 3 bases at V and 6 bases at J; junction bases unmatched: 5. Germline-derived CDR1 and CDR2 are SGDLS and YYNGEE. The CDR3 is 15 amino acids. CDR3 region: CASSEGLAGESEQYF. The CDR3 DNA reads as TGTGCCAGCAGCGAGGGACTAGCGGGGGAAAGCGAGCAGTACTTC.

The CDR3 DNA follows: TGTGCCAGCAGCCAAACCGAAGCCAAAAACATTCAGTACTTC. Translation gives CASSQTEAKNIQYF. The rearrangement uses TRBV7-8 and TRBJ2-4; D is unresolved. The CDR3 has 14 residues. Germline V gene lookup returns CDR1 SGHVS and CDR2 FQNEAQ. V was cut by 5 bases and J by 0 bases, with 8 bases left in between.